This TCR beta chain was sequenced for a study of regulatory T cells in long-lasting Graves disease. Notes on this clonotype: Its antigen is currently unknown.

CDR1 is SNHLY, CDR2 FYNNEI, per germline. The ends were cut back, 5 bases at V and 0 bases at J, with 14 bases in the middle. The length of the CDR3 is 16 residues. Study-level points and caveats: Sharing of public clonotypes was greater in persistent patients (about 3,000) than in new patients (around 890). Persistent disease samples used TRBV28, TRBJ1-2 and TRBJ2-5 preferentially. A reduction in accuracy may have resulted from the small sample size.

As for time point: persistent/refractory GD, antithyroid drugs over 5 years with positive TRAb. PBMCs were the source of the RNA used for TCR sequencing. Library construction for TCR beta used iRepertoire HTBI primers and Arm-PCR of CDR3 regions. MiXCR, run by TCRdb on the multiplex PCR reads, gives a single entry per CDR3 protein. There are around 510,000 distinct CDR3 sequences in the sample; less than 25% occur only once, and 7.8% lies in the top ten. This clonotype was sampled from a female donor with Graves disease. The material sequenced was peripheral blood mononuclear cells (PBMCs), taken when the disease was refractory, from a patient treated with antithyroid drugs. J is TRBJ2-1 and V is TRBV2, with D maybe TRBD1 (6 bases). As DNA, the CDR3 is TGTGCCAGCAGTCTGGTACAGGGTCGCTCCTACAATGAGCAGTTCTTC. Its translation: CASSLVQGRSYNEQFF. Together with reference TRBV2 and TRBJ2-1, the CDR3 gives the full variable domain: EPEVTQTPSHQVTQMGQEVILRCVPISNHLYFYWYRQILGQKVEFLVSFYNNEISEKSEIFDDQFSVERPDGSNFTLKIRSTKLEDSAMYFCASSLVQGRSYNEQFFGPGTRLTVL.